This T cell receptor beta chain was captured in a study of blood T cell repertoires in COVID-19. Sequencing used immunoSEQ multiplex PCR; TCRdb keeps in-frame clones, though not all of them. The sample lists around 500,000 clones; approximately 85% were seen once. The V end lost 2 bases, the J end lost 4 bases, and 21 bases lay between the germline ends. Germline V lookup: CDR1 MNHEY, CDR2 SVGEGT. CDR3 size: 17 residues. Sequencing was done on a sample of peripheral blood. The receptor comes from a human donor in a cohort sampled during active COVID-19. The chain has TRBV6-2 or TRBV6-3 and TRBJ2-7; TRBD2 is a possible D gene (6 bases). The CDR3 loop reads CASSYKEGVDVWYEQYF. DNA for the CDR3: TGTGCCAGCAGTTACAAGGAGGGAGTGGATGTTTGGTACGAGCAGTACTTC.